These T cell receptor beta chains were read from a single sample in a study of T cell repertoires in MIS-A myocarditis. The assay was immunoSEQ multiplex PCR, and TCRdb's table has in-frame clones only and misses some. This table holds about 15,000 clones, 70% to 85% found once. The sample consisted of left ventricle heart tissue obtained at autopsy. The source is a man aged 18 to 29 with fulminant myocarditis from multisystem inflammatory syndrome in adults (MIS-A) after COVID-19. Each CDR3 is given with its conserved first and last residue. Each record gives: D gene, clone size, V gene, J gene, CDR3 protein, CDR3 DNA. A D gene is named only where the DNA matches it firmly. Where a row states a size, it is once, few, many or the class of an expanded clone; other rows omit it.

NA	once	TRBV25-1	TRBJ2-3	CASSEGADITDTQYF	TGTGCCAGCAGTGAGGGGGCTGACATCACAGATACGCAGTATTTT
NA	NA	TRBV9	TRBJ1-3	CASSVGRGAGNTIYF	TGTGCCAGCAGCGTAGGAAGGGGAGCCGGAAACACCATATATTTT
NA	NA	TRBV6-5	TRBJ2-7	CASLLEGQGHEQYF	TGTGCCAGCTTACTAGAAGGGCAGGGCCACGAGCAGTACTTC
TRBD1	NA	TRBV4-1	TRBJ1-5	CASSQVDRADQPQHF	TGCGCCAGCAGCCAAGTTGACAGGGCTGATCAGCCCCAGCATTTT
NA	NA	TRBV2	TRBJ2-6	CASKEGGTGANVLTF	TGTGCCAGCAAAGAGGGCGGCACTGGGGCCAACGTCCTGACTTTC
TRBD2	NA	TRBV30	TRBJ2-1	CAWSRLAGFFNEQFF	TGTGCCTGGAGTCGACTAGCGGGATTCTTTAATGAGCAGTTCTTC
NA	NA	TRBV9	TRBJ2-3	CASSVSPRVTDTQYF	TGTGCCAGCAGCGTATCGCCCCGGGTCACAGATACGCAGTATTTT
TRBD2	NA	TRBV6-1	TRBJ2-1	CASSGYNPGGGNEQFF	TGTGCCAGCAGTGGTTACAACCCCGGGGGGGGAAATGAGCAGTTCTTC
TRBD1	few	TRBV9	TRBJ1-5	CASITPGQGSPEPSNQPQHF	TGTGCCAGCATCACTCCGGGACAGGGATCTCCGGAGCCTAGCAATCAGCCCCAGCATTTT
TRBD1	NA	TRBV9	TRBJ1-2	CASSRGGVTGAYGYTF	TGTGCCAGCAGCCGTGGGGGAGTGACAGGGGCCTATGGCTACACCTTC
NA	few	TRBV5-1	TRBJ1-4	CASSPSGDEKLFF	TGCGCCAGCAGCCCTTCGGGTGATGAAAAACTGTTTTTT
NA	NA	TRBV5-5	TRBJ1-5	CASSPRTASSNAQHF	TGTGCCAGCAGCCCCCGGACAGCCTCAAGTAATGCCCAGCATTTT
NA	NA	TRBV15	TRBJ2-7	CATSEDGRGGTYEQYF	TGTGCCACCAGCGAGGATGGCAGGGGGGGGACCTACGAGCAGTACTTC
TRBD1	NA	TRBV29-1	TRBJ2-7	CSVATTGGSYEQYF	TGCAGCGTTGCCACGACAGGGGGATCCTACGAGCAGTACTTC
TRBD1	few	TRBV5-6	TRBJ2-7	CASSREWTGPDEQYF	TGTGCCAGCAGCAGGGAATGGACAGGGCCCGACGAGCAGTACTTC
NA	NA	TRBV10-3	TRBJ1-1	CAISSDLITEAFF	TGTGCCATCAGCTCGGATCTGATCACTGAAGCTTTCTTT
NA	NA	TRBV5-6	TRBJ1-2	CASRVGPAGGDYGYTF	TGTGCCAGCAGGGTGGGCCCCGCGGGAGGAGACTATGGCTACACCTTC
NA	few	TRBV9	TRBJ2-2	CASSDGSDTGELFF	TGTGCCAGCAGCGATGGCAGTGACACCGGGGAGCTGTTTTTT
TRBD1	few	TRBV29-1	TRBJ1-1	CSVDPDRGVNTEAFF	TGCAGCGTTGACCCCGACAGGGGGGTGAACACTGAAGCTTTCTTT
NA	medium-sized	TRBV7-8	TRBJ2-2	CASSLVAPNTGELFF	TGTGCCAGCAGCTTAGTTGCCCCGAACACCGGGGAGCTGTTTTTT
NA	NA	TRBV7-2	TRBJ1-2	CASSRLGGGYYTF	TGTGCCAGCAGCCGACTAGGCGGGGGCTACTACACCTTC
NA	few	TRBV18	TRBJ1-6	CASSGSGTAPVSLHF	TGTGCCAGCTCCGGCTCGGGGACGGCCCCAGTTTCCCTCCACTTT
NA	NA	TRBV5-6	TRBJ2-7	CASSHRAGKYYEQYF	TGTGCCAGCAGCCACCGGGCAGGGAAGTACTACGAGCAGTACTTC
NA	NA	TRBV28	TRBJ2-6	CASSSPLWAIVQTGANVLTF	TGTGCCAGCAGTTCCCCCCTCTGGGCCATCGTACAGACTGGGGCCAACGTCCTGACTTTC
TRBD1	NA	TRBV13	TRBJ1-6	CASSLNHRGRTGNSPLHF	TGTGCCAGCAGCTTAAACCACAGGGGGCGGACTGGTAATTCACCCCTCCACTTT
NA	NA	TRBV7-2	TRBJ1-1	CASSYTTEAFF	TGTGCCAGCAGCTACACCACTGAAGCTTTCTTT
TRBD2	NA	TRBV7-8	TRBJ2-7	CASSLRIQAGASSYEQYF	TGTGCCAGCAGCTTAAGAATTCAAGCGGGAGCGTCCTCCTACGAGCAGTACTTC
NA	medium-sized	TRBV15	TRBJ2-7	CATSWQGYEQYF	TGTGCCACCAGCTGGCAGGGCTACGAGCAGTACTTC
TRBD2	NA	TRBV28	TRBJ2-1	CASSLWGTSGHNEQFF	TGTGCCAGCAGTTTGTGGGGGACTAGCGGCCACAATGAGCAGTTCTTC
NA	NA	TRBV28	TRBJ1-6	CASSFPSQGYSPLHF	TGTGCCAGCAGCTTCCCCAGCCAGGGATATTCACCCCTCCACTTT
NA	NA	TRBV7-2	TRBJ1-1	CASSLGTGATVAFF	TGTGCCAGCAGCTTAGGAACGGGGGCCACCGTAGCTTTCTTT
NA	NA	TRBV6-2/TRBV6-3	TRBJ1-1	CASSPVNTEAFF	TGTGCCAGCAGCCCTGTGAACACTGAAGCTTTCTTT
NA	NA	TRBV11-3	TRBJ2-3	CASSLGGTDTQYF	TGTGCCAGCAGCTTAGGAGGCACAGATACGCAGTATTTT
NA	NA	TRBV9	TRBJ1-3	CASSANSGNTIYF	TGTGCCAGCAGCGCTAACTCTGGAAACACCATATATTTT
NA	NA	TRBV7-8	TRBJ1-6	CASSSPSGSNSPLHF	TGTGCCAGCAGCTCCCCCTCAGGGTCAAATTCACCCCTCCACTTT
TRBD1	NA	TRBV23-1	TRBJ2-1	CASSRRDRGYNNEQFF	TGCGCCAGCAGCCGAAGAGACAGGGGTTATAACAATGAGCAGTTCTTC
NA	once	TRBV9	TRBJ1-1	CASSVGGADYFTEAFF	TGTGCCAGCAGCGTAGGGGGGGCAGACTACTTCACTGAAGCTTTCTTT
NA	few	TRBV11-2	TRBJ1-6	CASSLDRDSPLHF	TGTGCCAGCAGCTTAGATCGGGATTCACCCCTCCACTTT
NA	NA	TRBV10-3	TRBJ2-5	CAISDRDPGTQYF	TGTGCCATCAGTGACCGGGACCCCGGGACCCAGTACTTC
NA	NA	TRBV10-1	TRBJ2-1	CASSEVGQGGEQFF	TGCGCCAGCAGTGAGGTTGGACAGGGAGGGGAGCAGTTCTTC
NA	NA	TRBV6-6	TRBJ2-1	CASSLPYNEQFF	TGTGCCAGCAGCCTTCCCTACAATGAGCAGTTCTTC
NA	NA	TRBV7-9	TRBJ2-1	CASSFPRTINEQFF	TGTGCCAGCAGCTTCCCCCGGACTATCAATGAGCAGTTCTTC
NA	NA	TRBV6-5	TRBJ2-7	CASSIVSGSSYEQYF	TGTGCCAGCAGTATCGTTTCCGGGTCCTCCTACGAGCAGTACTTC
TRBD2	NA	TRBV5-1	TRBJ2-3	CASRWGLAEAGDTQYF	TGCGCCAGCAGATGGGGACTAGCGGAGGCGGGAGATACGCAGTATTTT
TRBD1	NA	TRBV7-2	TRBJ1-6	CASSRGQGASPLHF	TGTGCCAGCAGCAGGGGACAGGGGGCTTCACCCCTCCACTTT
NA	NA	TRBV11-2	TRBJ1-1	CASSSNTVINTEAFF	TGTGCCAGCAGCTCGAACACTGTGATTAACACTGAAGCTTTCTTT
NA	NA	TRBV2	TRBJ1-1	CASTAGAGTEAFF	TGTGCCAGCACGGCGGGCGCGGGAACTGAAGCTTTCTTT
TRBD1	NA	TRBV6-5	TRBJ1-2	CASSQDRPGYGYTF	TGTGCCAGCAGCCAGGACAGGCCGGGCTATGGCTACACCTTC
NA	once	TRBV7-2	TRBJ1-2	CASSRRGGVGYTF	TGTGCCAGCAGCCGGAGGGGGGGGGTTGGCTACACCTTC
NA	NA	TRBV2	TRBJ1-5	CASTRGGNQPQHF	TGTGCCAGCACGAGGGGAGGCAATCAGCCCCAGCATTTT
TRBD1	once	TRBV7-6	TRBJ1-2	CASSSTTGQGGYGYTF	TGTGCCAGCAGCTCTACTACGGGACAGGGAGGGTATGGCTACACCTTC
TRBD1	NA	TRBV10-2	TRBJ2-3	CASGTGGATDTQYF	TGCGCCAGCGGGACAGGGGGCGCAACAGATACGCAGTATTTT
NA	NA	TRBV15	TRBJ1-1	CATSRVPPGLEGNTEAFF	TGTGCCACCAGCAGAGTGCCCCCCGGACTAGAGGGGAACACTGAAGCTTTCTTT
NA	NA	TRBV6-6	TRBJ1-1	CVSSYAVNTEAFF	TGTGTCAGCAGTTACGCCGTGAACACTGAAGCTTTCTTT
NA	NA	TRBV6-5	TRBJ2-5	CASSFGRSETQYF	TGTGCCAGCAGTTTTGGGAGGTCAGAGACCCAGTACTTC